This TCR beta chain is drawn from a study of human T cells and chemical hapten exposure. Study summary: Variability of per-sample TCR yields stemmed mainly from small differences in pooled library volume.

TCRdb itself ran the RACE reads through MiXCR, one entry per CDR3 protein. The data show roughly 200,000 distinct CDR3 sequences, with around 20% seen just once and roughly 6.7% held by the top ten. CDR1 MNHEY and CDR2 SVGAGI come from the germline V gene. Trimming removed 6 bases at V and 2 bases at J, with 17 bases between. CDR3 length: 15 residues. The time point was: patch test 1, 2 weeks after DPC sensitization. Sample treatment: therapeutic diphenylcyclopropenone sensitization with weekly scalp DPC. Every donor had alopecia and was 18 to 70 years old; all were suitable for DPC. This clonotype was counted between two and nine times.

This TCR derives from a woman aged 45-60 years with alopecia areata. Some clones in this sample may be carry-over from other donors' samples. The specimen comprised whole blood, sampled in connection with sensitization to the hapten diphenylcyclopropenone (DPC). V and J are TRBV6-5 and TRBJ2-7; maybe TRBD2 (6 bases). CDR3: CASSLRDSFPYEQYF. CDR3 bases: TGTGCCAGCAGCCTCCGGGACTCCTTCCCCTACGAGCAGTACTTC.